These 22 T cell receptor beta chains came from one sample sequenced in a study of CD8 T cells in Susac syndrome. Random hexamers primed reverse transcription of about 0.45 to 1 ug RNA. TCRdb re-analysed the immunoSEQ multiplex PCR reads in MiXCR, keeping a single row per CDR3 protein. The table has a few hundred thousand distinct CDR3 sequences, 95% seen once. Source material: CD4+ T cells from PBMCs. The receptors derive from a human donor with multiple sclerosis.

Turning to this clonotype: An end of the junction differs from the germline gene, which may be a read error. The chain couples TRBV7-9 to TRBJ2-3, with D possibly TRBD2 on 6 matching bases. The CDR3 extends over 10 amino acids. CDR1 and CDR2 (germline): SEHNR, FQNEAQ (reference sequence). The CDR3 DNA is TGTGCCAGCAGCGCCGCGGGACCGGTTTTT. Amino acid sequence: CASSAAGPVF.

The CDR3 is CASSYLRAYEQYF. CDR3 in DNA: TGTGCCAGCAGTTACTTGAGGGCCTACGAGCAGTACTTC. This rearrangement joins TRBV6-5 to TRBJ2-7, with TRBD2 as a possible D gene (5 bases). V lost 1 base and J lost 2, with 6 bases in between. This CDR3 spans 13 amino acids. Germline V gene data show CDR1 as MNHEY and CDR2 as SVGAGI.

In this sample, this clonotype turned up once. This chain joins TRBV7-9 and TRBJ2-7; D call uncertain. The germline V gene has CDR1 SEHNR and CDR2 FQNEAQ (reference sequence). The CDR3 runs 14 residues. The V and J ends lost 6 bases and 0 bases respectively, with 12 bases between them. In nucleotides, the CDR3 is TGTGCCAGCAGTGCCGGGCCTCCCTCCTACGAGCAGTACTTC. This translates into CASSAGPPSYEQYF.

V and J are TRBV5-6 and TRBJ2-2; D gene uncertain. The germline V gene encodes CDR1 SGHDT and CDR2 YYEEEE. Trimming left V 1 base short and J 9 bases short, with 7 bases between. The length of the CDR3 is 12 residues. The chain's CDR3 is CASSLSRRELFF. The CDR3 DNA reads TGTGCCAGCAGCTTGTCTAGGCGGGAGCTGTTTTTT.

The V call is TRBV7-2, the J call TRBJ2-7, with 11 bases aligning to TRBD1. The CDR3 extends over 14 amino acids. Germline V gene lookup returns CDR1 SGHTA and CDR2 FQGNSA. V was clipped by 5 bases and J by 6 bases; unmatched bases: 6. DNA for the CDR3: TGTGCCAGCAGCCAAGGACAGGGGGCGCGCGAGCAGTACTTC. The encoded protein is CASSQGQGAREQYF.

The CDR3 is CASSSHRDDQPQHF. As DNA, the CDR3 is TGTGCCAGCAGCTCGCACAGGGATGATCAGCCCCAGCATTTT. This rearrangement joins TRBV7-9 to TRBJ1-5, with D possibly TRBD1 on 6 matching bases. The V end lost 4 bases, the J end lost 5 bases, and 12 bases lay between the germline ends. The CDR3 is 14 residues long. CDR1 is SEHNR, CDR2 FQNEAQ, per germline (reference sequence).

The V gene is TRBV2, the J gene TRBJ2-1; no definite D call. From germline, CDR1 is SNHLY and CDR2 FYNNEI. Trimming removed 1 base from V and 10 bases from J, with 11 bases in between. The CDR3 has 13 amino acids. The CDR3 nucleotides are TGTGCCAGCAGTGAAGACCAATCCGCCGAGCAGTTCTTC. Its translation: CASSEDQSAEQFF.

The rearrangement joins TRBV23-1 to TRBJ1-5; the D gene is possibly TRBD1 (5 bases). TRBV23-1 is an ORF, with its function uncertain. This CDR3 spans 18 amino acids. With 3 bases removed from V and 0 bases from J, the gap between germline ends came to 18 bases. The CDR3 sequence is CASSQNLQGADSNQPQHF. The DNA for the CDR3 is TGCGCCAGCAGTCAGAACCTCCAGGGCGCAGATAGCAATCAGCCCCAGCATTTT.

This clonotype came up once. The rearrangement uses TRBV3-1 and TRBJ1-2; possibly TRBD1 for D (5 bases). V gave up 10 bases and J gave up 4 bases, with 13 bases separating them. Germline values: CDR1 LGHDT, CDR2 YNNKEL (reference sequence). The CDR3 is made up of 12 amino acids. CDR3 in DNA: TGTGCCACTTTCGGGACCGGCTATGGCTACACCTTC. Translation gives CATFGTGYGYTF.

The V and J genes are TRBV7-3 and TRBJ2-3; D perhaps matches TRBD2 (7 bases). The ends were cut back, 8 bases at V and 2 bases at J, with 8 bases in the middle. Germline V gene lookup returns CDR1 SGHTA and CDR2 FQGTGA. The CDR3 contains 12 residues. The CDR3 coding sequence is TGTGCCAGCGGGGGGGCCACAGATACGCAGTATTTT. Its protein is CASGGATDTQYF.

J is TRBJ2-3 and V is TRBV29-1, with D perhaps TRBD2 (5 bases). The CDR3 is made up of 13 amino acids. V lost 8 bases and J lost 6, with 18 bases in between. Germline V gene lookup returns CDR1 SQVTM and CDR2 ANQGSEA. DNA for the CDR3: TGCAGCTTTGGGAGTCTCGTCGGGGATACGCAGTATTTT. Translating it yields CSFGSLVGDTQYF.

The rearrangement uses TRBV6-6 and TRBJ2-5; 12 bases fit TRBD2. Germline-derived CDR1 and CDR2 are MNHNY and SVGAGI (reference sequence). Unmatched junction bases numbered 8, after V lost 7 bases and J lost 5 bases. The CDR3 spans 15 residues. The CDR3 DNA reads TGTGCCAGCACCTTGACTAGCGGGGGAGTGGAGACCCAGTACTTC. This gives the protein CASTLTSGGVETQYF.

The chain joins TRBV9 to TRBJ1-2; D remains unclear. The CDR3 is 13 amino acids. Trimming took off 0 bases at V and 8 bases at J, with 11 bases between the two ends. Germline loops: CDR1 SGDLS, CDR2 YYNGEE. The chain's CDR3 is CASSVVEGRGYTF. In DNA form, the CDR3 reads TGTGCCAGCAGCGTAGTTGAGGGTCGAGGCTACACCTTC.

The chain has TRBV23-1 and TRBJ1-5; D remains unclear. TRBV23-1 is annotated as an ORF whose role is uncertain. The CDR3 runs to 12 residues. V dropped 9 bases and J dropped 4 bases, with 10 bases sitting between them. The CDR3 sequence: CASDPGNQPQHF. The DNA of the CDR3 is TGCGCCAGTGACCCGGGGAATCAGCCCCAGCATTTT.

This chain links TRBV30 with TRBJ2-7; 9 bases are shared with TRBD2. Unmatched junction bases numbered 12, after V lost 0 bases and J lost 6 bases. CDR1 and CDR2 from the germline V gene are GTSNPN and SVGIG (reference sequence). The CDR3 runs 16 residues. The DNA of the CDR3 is TGTGCCTGGAGTGTACAAGCGGGAGGCCTTGCTCGCGAGCAGTACTTC. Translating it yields CAWSVQAGGLAREQYF.

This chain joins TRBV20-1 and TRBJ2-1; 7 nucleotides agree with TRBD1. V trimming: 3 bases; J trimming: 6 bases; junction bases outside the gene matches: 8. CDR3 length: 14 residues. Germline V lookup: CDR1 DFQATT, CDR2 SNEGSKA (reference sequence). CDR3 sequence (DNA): TGCAGTGCTAGTAATAGGGGGCTCGGCAATGAGCAGTTCTTC. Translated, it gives CSASNRGLGNEQFF.

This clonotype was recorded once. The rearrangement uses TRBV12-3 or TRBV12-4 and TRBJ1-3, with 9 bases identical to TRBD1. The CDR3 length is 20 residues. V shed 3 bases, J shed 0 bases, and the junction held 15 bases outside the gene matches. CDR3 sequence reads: CASSFSLLMGTGSSGNTIYF. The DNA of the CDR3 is TGTGCCAGCAGTTTTTCCCTCCTGATGGGGACAGGGAGCTCTGGAAACACCATATATTTT.

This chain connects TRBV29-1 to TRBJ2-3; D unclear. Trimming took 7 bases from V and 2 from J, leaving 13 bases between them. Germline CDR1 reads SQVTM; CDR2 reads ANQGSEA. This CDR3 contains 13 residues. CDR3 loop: CSDTLGHTDTQYF. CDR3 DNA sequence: TGCAGCGATACCTTAGGCCACACAGATACGCAGTATTTT.

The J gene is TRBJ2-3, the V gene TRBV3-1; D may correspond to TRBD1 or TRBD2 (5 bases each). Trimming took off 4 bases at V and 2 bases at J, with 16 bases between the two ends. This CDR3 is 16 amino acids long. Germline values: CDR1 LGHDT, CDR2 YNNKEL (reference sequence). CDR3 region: CASSLQSGRITDTQYF. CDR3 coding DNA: TGTGCCAGCAGCCTGCAATCGGGACGGATCACAGATACGCAGTATTTT.

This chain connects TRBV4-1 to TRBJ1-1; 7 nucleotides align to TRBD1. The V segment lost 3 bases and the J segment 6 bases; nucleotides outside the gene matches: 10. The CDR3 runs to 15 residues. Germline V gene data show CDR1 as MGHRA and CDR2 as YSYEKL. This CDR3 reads CASSHPETGSPEAFF. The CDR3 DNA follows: TGCGCCAGCAGCCACCCCGAGACAGGGTCCCCTGAAGCTTTCTTT.

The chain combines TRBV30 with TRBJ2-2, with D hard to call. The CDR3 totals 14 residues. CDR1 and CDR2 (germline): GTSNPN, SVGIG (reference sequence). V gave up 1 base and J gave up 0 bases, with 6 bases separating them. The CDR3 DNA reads TGTGCCTGGAGTGACACCGCGAACACCGGGGAGCTGTTTTTT. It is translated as CAWSDTANTGELFF.

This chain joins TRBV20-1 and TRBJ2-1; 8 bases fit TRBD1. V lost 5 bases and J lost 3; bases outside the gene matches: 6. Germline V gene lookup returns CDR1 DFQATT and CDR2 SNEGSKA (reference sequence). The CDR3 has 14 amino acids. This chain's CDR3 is CSAEGQGGYNEQFF. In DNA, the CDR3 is TGCAGTGCTGAAGGACAGGGTGGCTACAATGAGCAGTTCTTC.